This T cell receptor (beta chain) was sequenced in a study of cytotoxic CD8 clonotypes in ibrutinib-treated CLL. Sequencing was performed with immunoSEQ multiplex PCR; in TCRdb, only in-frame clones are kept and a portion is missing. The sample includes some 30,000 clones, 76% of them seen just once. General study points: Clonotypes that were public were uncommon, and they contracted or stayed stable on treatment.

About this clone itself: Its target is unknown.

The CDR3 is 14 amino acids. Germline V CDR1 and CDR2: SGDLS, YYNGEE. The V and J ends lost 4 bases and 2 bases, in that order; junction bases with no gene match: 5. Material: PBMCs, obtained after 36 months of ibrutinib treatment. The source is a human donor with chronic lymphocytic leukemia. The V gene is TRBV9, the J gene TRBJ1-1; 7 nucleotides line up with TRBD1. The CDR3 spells CASSPRQGNTEAFF. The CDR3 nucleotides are TGTGCCAGCAGCCCCCGACAGGGTAACACTGAAGCTTTCTTT.